Listed here are 5 T cell receptor beta chains from one sample, sequenced in a study of shared clonotypes between healthy human individuals. Generated by immunoSEQ multiplex PCR, the TCRdb table keeps only in-frame clones and is missing some. The table lists some 2 million clones, approximately 94% of them singletons. Positively selected for CCR7, the CD45RO-negative cells used as naive CD8 cells excluded terminally differentiated effector memory CD45RA+ cells. Sequencing input: naive CD8+ T cells sorted from blood. These receptors originate from a man aged 18 to 30 in good health.

The chain has TRBV27 and TRBJ1-2, with 11 bases matching TRBD1. The CDR3 is made up of 15 amino acids. CDR1 is MNHEY, CDR2 SMNVEV, per germline (reference sequence). J gave up 6 bases and V 4 bases, and 7 bases lay outside the gene matches. CDR3: CASSWSGTGGHGYTF. For the CDR3, the DNA is TGTGCCAGCAGTTGGAGCGGGACAGGGGGTCATGGCTACACCTTC.

The gene calls are TRBV2 and TRBJ2-1, with 9 bases identical to TRBD2. The CDR3 has 16 amino acids. The V segment lost 2 bases and the J segment 1 base; nucleotides outside the gene matches: 3. Germline V gene data show CDR1 as SNHLY and CDR2 as FYNNEI. Here the CDR3 DNA reads TGTGCCAGCAGTGAAAATAGCGGGAGATCCTACAATGAGCAGTTCTTC. Its translation is CASSENSGRSYNEQFF. The whole variable domain, filled in from reference TRBV2 and TRBJ2-1, reads EPEVTQTPSHQVTQMGQEVILRCVPISNHLYFYWYRQILGQKVEFLVSFYNNEISEKSEIFDDQFSVERPDGSNFTLKIRSTKLEDSAMYFCASSENSGRSYNEQFFGPGTRLTVL.

The rearrangement joins TRBV4-1 to TRBJ2-1, with TRBD2 matching over 9 bases. The length of the CDR3 is 15 residues. Per germline, CDR1 MGHRA and CDR2 YSYEKL. J was trimmed by 3 bases and V by 4 bases; bases with no gene match: 4. CDR3 DNA: TGCGCCAGCAGCCCGCGGGGGGGCGGCTACAATGAGCAGTTCTTC. As protein: CASSPRGGGYNEQFF.

The V call is TRBV27, the J call TRBJ1-2; D remains ambiguous. V was clipped by 4 bases and J by 2 bases, with 8 bases between them. CDR1 and CDR2 from the germline V gene are MNHEY and SMNVEV (reference sequence). This CDR3 has 13 amino acids. The CDR3 region is CASSYAANYGYTF. Written as DNA, the CDR3 is TGTGCCAGCAGTTATGCGGCCAACTATGGCTACACCTTC.

A note on this clone: One junction end does not reproduce the germline sequence, and a read error may be involved. V and J are TRBV6-1 and TRBJ1-2; possible D gene TRBD1, 6 bases. Germline V lookup: CDR1 MNHNS, CDR2 SASEGT. The length of the CDR3 is 12 residues. CDR3 in amino acids: CASRSGGGDSNF. The DNA of the CDR3 is TGTGCCAGCAGGAGCGGAGGGGGGGACTCCAACTTC.